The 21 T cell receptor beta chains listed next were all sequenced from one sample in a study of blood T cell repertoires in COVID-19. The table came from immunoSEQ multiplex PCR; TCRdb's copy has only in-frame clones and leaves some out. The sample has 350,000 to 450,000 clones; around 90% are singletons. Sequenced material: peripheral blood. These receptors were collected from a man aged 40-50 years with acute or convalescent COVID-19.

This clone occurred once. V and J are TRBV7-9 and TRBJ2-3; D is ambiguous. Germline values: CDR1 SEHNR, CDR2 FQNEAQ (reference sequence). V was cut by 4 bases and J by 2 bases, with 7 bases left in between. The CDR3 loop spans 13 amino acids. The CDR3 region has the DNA TGTGCCAGCAGCTCATCAGTCACAGATACGCAGTATTTT. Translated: CASSSSVTDTQYF.

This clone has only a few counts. For the CDR3, the DNA is TGTGCCAGCACCACGGACAGGGGCTCCGAAGCTTTCTTT. Translating it yields CASTTDRGSEAFF. The rearrangement joins TRBV7-2 to TRBJ1-1; 9 bases map to TRBD1. The CDR3 totals 13 residues. With V trimmed by 7 bases and J by 8 bases, 8 bases remained unmatched. Germline V lookup: CDR1 SGHTA, CDR2 FQGNSA.

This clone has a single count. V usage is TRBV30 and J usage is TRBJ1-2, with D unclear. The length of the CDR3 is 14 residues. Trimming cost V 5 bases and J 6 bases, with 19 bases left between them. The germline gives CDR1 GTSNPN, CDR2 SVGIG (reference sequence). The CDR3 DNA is TGTGCCTGGGGTGGCGGCGGCAGCCCACATGGCTACACCTTC. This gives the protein CAWGGGGSPHGYTF.

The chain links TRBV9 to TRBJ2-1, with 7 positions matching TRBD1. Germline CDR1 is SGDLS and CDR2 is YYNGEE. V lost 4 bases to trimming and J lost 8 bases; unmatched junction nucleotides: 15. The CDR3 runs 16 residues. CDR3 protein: CASSSRTGPDLDEQFF. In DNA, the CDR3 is TGTGCCAGCAGCTCCCGGACAGGCCCCGATCTTGATGAGCAGTTCTTC.

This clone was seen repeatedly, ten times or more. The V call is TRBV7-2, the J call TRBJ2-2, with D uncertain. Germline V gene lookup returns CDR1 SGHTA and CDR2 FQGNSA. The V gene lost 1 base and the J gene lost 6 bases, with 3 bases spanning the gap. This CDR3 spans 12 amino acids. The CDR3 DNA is TGTGCCAGCAGCTTAGACTCCGGGGAGCTGTTTTTT. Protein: CASSLDSGELFF.

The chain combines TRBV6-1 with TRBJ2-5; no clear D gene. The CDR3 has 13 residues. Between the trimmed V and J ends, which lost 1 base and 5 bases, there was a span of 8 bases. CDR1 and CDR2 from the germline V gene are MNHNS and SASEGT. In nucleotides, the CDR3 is TGTGCCAGCAGTGAAGAGAGATGGGAGACCCAGTACTTC. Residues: CASSEERWETQYF.

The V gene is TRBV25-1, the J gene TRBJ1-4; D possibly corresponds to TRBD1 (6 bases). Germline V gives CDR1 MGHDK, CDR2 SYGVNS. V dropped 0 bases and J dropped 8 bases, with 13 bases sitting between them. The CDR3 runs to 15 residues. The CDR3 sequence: CASSEYAGTREKLFF. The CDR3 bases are TGTGCCAGCAGTGAATACGCAGGGACAAGGGAAAAACTGTTTTTT.

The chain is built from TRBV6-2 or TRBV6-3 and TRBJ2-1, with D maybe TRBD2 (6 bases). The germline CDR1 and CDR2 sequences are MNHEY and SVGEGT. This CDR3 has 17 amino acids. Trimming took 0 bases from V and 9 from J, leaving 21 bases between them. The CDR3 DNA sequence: TGTGCCAGCAGTTACTCTGGGAATGGCGGGATGAGGGGTGAGCAGTTCTTC. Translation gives CASSYSGNGGMRGEQFF.

In nucleotides, the CDR3 is TGTGCTGGACAGGGGTACTATGGCTACACCTTC. This gives the protein CAGQGYYGYTF. The chain employs TRBV28 and TRBJ1-2; TRBD1 matches 9 bases. Germline CDR1 is MDHEN and CDR2 is SYDVKM. CDR3 size: 11 residues.

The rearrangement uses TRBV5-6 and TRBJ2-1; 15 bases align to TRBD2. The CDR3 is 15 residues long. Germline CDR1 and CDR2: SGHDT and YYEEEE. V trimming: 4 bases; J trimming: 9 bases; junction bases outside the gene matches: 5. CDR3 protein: CASSEGLAGGGEQFF. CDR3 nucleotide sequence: TGTGCCAGCAGCGAGGGACTAGCGGGGGGAGGTGAGCAGTTCTTC.

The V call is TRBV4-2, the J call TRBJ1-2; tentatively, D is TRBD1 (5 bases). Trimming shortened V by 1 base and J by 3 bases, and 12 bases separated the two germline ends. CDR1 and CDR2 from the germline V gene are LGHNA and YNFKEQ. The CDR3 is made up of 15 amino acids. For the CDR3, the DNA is TGTGCCAGCAGCCAAGGGGGAGGGGTTGACTATGGCTACACCTTC. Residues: CASSQGGGVDYGYTF.

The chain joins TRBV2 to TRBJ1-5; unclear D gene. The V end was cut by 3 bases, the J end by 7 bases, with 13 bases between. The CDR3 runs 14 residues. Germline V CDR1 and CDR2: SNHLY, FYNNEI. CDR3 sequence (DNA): TGTGCCAGCAGTGATCGGGTCGTCGGGCAGCCCCAGCATTTT. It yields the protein CASSDRVVGQPQHF.

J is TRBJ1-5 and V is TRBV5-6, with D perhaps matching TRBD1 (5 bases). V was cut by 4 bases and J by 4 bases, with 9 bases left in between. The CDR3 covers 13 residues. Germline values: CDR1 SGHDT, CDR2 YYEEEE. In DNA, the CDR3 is TGTGCCAGCAGCAAGACAGCTAATCAGCCCCAGCATTTT. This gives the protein CASSKTANQPQHF.

CDR3 sequence: CASSPRGGGTEAFF. The CDR3 DNA reads TGTGCCAGCAGTCCTAGGGGGGGAGGCACTGAAGCTTTCTTT. The chain recombines TRBV28 with TRBJ1-1, with D perhaps matching TRBD1 (6 bases). Trimming stripped 5 bases from V and 4 bases from J, with 14 bases between. Germline loops: CDR1 MDHEN, CDR2 SYDVKM. The CDR3 is made up of 14 amino acids.

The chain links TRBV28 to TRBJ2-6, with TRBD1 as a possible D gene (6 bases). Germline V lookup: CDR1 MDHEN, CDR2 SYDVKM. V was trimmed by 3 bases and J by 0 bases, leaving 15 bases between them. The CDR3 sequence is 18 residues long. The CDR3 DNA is TGTGCCAGCAGTTTTGGAAGGGGGTTCCGCTCTGGGGCCAACGTCCTGACTTTC. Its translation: CASSFGRGFRSGANVLTF.

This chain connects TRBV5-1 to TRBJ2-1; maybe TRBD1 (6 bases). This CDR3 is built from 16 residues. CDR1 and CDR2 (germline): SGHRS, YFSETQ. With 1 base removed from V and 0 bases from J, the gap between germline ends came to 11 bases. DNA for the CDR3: TGCGCCAGCAGCTTGCCCCGGGACACCTCCTACAATGAGCAGTTCTTC. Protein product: CASSLPRDTSYNEQFF.

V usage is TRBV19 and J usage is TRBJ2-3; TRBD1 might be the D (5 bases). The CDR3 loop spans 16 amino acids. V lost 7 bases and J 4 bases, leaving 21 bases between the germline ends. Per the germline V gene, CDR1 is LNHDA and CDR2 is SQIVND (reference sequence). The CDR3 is CASTPRGRLLADTQYF. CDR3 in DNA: TGTGCCAGTACCCCAAGGGGCCGACTTTTGGCAGATACGCAGTATTTT. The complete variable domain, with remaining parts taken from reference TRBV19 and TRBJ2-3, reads DGGITQSPKYLFRKEGQNVTLSCEQNLNHDAMYWYRQDPGQGLRLIYYSQIVNDFQKGDIAEGYSVSREKKESFPLTVTSAQKNPTAFYLCASTPRGRLLADTQYFGPGTRLTVL.

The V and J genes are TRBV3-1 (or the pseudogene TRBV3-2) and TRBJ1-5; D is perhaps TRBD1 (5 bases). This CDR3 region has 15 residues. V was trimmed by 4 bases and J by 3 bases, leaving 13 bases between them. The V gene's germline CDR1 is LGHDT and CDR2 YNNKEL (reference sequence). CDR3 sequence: CASSPRWGDNQPQHF. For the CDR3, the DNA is TGTGCCAGCAGCCCCCGGTGGGGGGACAATCAGCCCCAGCATTTT.

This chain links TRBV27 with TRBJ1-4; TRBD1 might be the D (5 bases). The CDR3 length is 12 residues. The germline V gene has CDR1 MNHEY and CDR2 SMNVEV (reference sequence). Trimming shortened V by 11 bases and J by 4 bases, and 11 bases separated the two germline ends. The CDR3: CASGGNNEKLFF. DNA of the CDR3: TGTGCCTCGGGGGGGAATAATGAAAAACTGTTTTTT.

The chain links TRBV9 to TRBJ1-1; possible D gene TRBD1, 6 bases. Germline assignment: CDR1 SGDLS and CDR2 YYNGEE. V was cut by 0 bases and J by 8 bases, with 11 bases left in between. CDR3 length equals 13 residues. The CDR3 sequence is CASSVDTGLEAFF. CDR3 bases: TGTGCCAGCAGCGTAGATACAGGGCTGGAAGCTTTCTTT.

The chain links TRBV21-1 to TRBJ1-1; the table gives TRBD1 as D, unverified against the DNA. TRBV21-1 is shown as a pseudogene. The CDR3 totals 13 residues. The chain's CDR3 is CASSNSGNTEAFF. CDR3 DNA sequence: TGTGCCAGCAGCAACTCAGGGAACACTGAAGCTTTCTTT.